This T cell receptor beta chain was identified during a study of neurological immune-mediated disorders. This clonotype appeared many times. TCRdb re-derived calls from the 5' RACE reads in MiXCR, one entry per CDR3 protein. The sample carries fewer than 75,000 distinct CDR3 sequences, around 3.1% recorded once. Trimming took 1 base from V and 5 from J, leaving 14 bases between them. This CDR3 region has 15 residues. Germline loops: CDR1 SGHRS, CDR2 YFSETQ. The gene calls are TRBV5-1 and TRBJ2-3; D gene ambiguous. This clonotype was obtained from a man in his forties with multiple sclerosis. Sequences were obtained from PBMCs. The CDR3 DNA reads as TGCGCCAGCAGCTTGTCGGCTACACTGGGAGATACGCAGTATTTT. Amino acid sequence: CASSLSATLGDTQYF.